One and the same sample provided the 19 T cell receptor beta chains below, sequenced in a study of blood T cells in healthy people across ages. Alongside a J-beta primer mix, a sample-barcoded 5' primer served in a second PCR lasting roughly 7 to 11 cycles. MiXCR, applied by TCRdb to the 5' RACE reads, yields one record per CDR3 protein. This sample has 750,000 to 950,000 distinct CDR3 sequences, with about 53% found just once. Sequenced material: blood. The receptors shown here come from a man older than 75 in good health.

J is TRBJ2-2 and V is TRBV12-3 or TRBV12-4, with D possibly being TRBD1 (5 bases). V lost 6 bases and J lost 5, with 16 bases in between. The CDR3 is made up of 15 amino acids. The CDR3 protein is CASSPPKGRTGELFF. CDR3 coding DNA: TGTGCCAGCAGCCCCCCGAAGGGGCGAACCGGGGAGCTGTTTTTT.

The rearrangement joins TRBV5-1 to TRBJ1-1, with 7 bases matching TRBD1. The V and J ends lost 4 bases and 0 bases, in that order; junction bases with no gene match: 9. The CDR3 runs to 16 residues. Germline CDR1 is SGHRS and CDR2 is YFSETQ. This chain's CDR3 is CASSVGQLRVNTEAFF. CDR3 coding DNA: TGCGCCAGCAGCGTGGGACAGCTCCGTGTGAACACTGAAGCTTTCTTT.

This clonotype appeared once. This sequence joins TRBV10-3 and TRBJ1-1; D unresolved. This CDR3 comprises 14 residues. Germline loops: CDR1 ENHRY, CDR2 SYGVKD. The V gene lost 3 bases and the J gene lost 6 bases, with 14 bases spanning the gap. As DNA, the CDR3 is TGTGCCATCAGTGAAGTGGGCCCCCAGGCTGAAGCTTTCTTT. It translates to CAISEVGPQAEAFF.

The V gene is TRBV5-1, the J gene TRBJ1-4; no clear D. This CDR3 has 13 amino acids. From germline, CDR1 is SGHRS and CDR2 YFSETQ. The V end was cut by 4 bases, the J end by 8 bases, with 12 bases between. The CDR3 protein is CASSLELGEKLFF. CDR3 DNA sequence: TGCGCCAGCAGCCTAGAATTAGGGGAAAAACTGTTTTTT.

The chain links TRBV18 to TRBJ1-4; D perhaps matches TRBD1 (6 bases). In germline, CDR1 is KGHSH, CDR2 LQKENI. V lost 2 bases to trimming and J lost 4 bases, with 11 bases between them. The CDR3 loop spans 15 amino acids. CDR3 nucleotide sequence: TGTGCCAGCTCACCAGTGACAGGCGTTAATGAAAAACTGTTTTTT. As protein: CASSPVTGVNEKLFF.

The rearrangement uses TRBV4-2 and TRBJ2-4, with D hard to call. The J call may not be correct, given that the DNA end is closer to TRBJ2-7. CDR1 is LGHNA and CDR2 is YNFKEQ in the germline V gene. The CDR3 covers 16 residues. This CDR3 is CASSQENSSPSYEQYF. CDR3 bases: TGTGCCAGCAGCCAGGAAAACAGCTCCCCCTCCTACGAGCAGTACTTC.

The chain uses TRBV5-1 and TRBJ2-7; 11 bases fit TRBD2. Losses at the gene ends were 5 bases for V and 0 bases for J; bases not matched to a gene: 13. The CDR3 covers 18 residues. CDR1 is SGHRS, CDR2 YFSETQ, per germline. The DNA of the CDR3 is TGCGCCAGCAGACTCCGGACTAGCGGGCCCGGGCGCTCCTACGAGCAGTACTTC. This translates into CASRLRTSGPGRSYEQYF.

The rearrangement joins TRBV6-1 to TRBJ2-5; D gene uncertain. CDR3 length: 13 residues. Germline CDR1 is MNHNS and CDR2 is SASEGT. The V end lost 3 bases, the J end lost 2 bases, and 7 bases lay between the germline ends. The DNA for the CDR3 is TGTGCCAGCAGTGAGCGGCAGCAAGAGACCCAGTACTTC. Its protein is CASSERQQETQYF.

This clonotype was seen just once. The V call is TRBV20-1, the J call TRBJ1-5; D unresolved. This CDR3 is 15 amino acids long. Between the trimmed V and J ends, which lost 1 base and 1 base, there was a span of 11 bases. The germline V gene has CDR1 DFQATT and CDR2 SNEGSKA (reference sequence). The CDR3 reads CSARVGTASNQPQHF. CDR3 DNA sequence: TGCAGTGCTAGAGTGGGAACAGCGAGCAATCAGCCCCAGCATTTT.

The chain has TRBV29-1 and TRBJ2-1; D is tentatively TRBD1 or TRBD2 (5 bases each). The CDR3 sequence is 13 residues long. V lost 4 bases to trimming and J lost 10 bases, with 17 bases between them. Germline V gives CDR1 SQVTM, CDR2 ANQGSEA. Here the CDR3 DNA reads TGCAGCGTTGCGGGGCAGCGCGACTACGAGCAGTTCTTC. It yields the protein CSVAGQRDYEQFF.

The table lists this clonotype with a few counts. The chain uses TRBV3-1 and TRBJ1-1, with 7 bases identical to TRBD1. This CDR3 spans 14 amino acids. CDR1 LGHDT and CDR2 YNNKEL come from the germline V gene (reference sequence). Unmatched junction bases numbered 9, after V lost 4 bases and J lost 7 bases. CDR3: CASSRQGGGGEAFF. The CDR3 DNA reads as TGTGCCAGCAGCCGACAGGGTGGAGGAGGTGAAGCTTTCTTT.

In its sample, this clonotype was seen a few times. The V gene is TRBV12-3 or TRBV12-4, the J gene TRBJ1-1, with a possible D match to TRBD1 (5 bases). The V end lost 3 bases, the J end lost 7 bases, and 9 bases lay between the germline ends. The CDR3 has 12 amino acids. For the CDR3, the DNA is TGTGCCAGCAGTTTTAGAGGGGATGAAGCTTTCTTT. Protein: CASSFRGDEAFF.

This clonotype has a single count. The gene calls are TRBV7-8 and TRBJ2-4, with D perhaps TRBD1 or TRBD2 (5 bases each). Judging by the DNA end, TRBJ2-7 fits better; the J call may be wrong. This CDR3 comprises 16 residues. Germline values: CDR1 SGHVS, CDR2 FQNEAQ. CDR3: CASSLKTAVLPYEQYF. Here the CDR3 DNA reads TGTGCCAGCAGCTTAAAGACAGCGGTGCTTCCCTACGAGCAGTACTTC.

The CDR3 DNA follows: TGTGCCAGCAGTGGGGGGGCAGCAAACCTAGAGACCCAGTACTTC. This translates into CASSGGAANLETQYF. The V and J genes are TRBV6-5 and TRBJ2-5, with D possibly TRBD2 on 7 matching bases. Germline V gives CDR1 MNHEY, CDR2 SVGAGI. V lost 5 bases and J lost 4, with 17 bases in between. CDR3 length: 15 residues.

The chain couples TRBV27 to TRBJ2-1; a weak D match, TRBD1 (6 bases). TRBJ2-7 matches the DNA end more closely, so the J call is doubtful. Germline-derived CDR1 and CDR2 are MNHEY and SMNVEV (reference sequence). The CDR3 covers 15 residues. CDR3 amino acids: CASGPGAGSYNEQYF. The CDR3 region has the DNA TGTGCCAGCGGACCAGGGGCAGGGTCCTACAATGAGCAGTACTTC.

This sequence joins TRBV7-2 and TRBJ2-7; 10 positions match TRBD2. The germline gives CDR1 SGHTA, CDR2 FQGNSA. This CDR3 contains 17 residues. Trimming took 4 bases from V and 5 from J; bases not matched to a gene: 14. CDR3 DNA sequence: TGTGCCAGCAGCTCGGGGGCGGGCCTAGCGGGAGTAGACGAGCAGTACTTC. Protein sequence: CASSSGAGLAGVDEQYF.

The chain combines TRBV2 with TRBJ1-2, with D possibly being TRBD1 (6 bases). The CDR3 length is 12 residues. CDR1 and CDR2 from the germline V gene are SNHLY and FYNNEI. The V end lost 8 bases, the J end lost 8 bases, and 15 bases lay between the germline ends. CDR3 in amino acids: CASPRRGEGYTF. CDR3 DNA sequence: TGTGCCAGCCCTAGGAGGGGGGAAGGCTACACCTTC.

This chain links TRBV10-3 with TRBJ2-5, with 7 bases fitting TRBD2. After removal of 2 bases from V and 11 bases from J, the junction contained 14 bases not matched to a gene. This CDR3 spans 15 amino acids. Germline V gives CDR1 ENHRY, CDR2 SYGVKD. The CDR3 loop reads CAISETASGYNEQYF. The CDR3 DNA sequence: TGTGCCATCAGTGAGACGGCTAGCGGTTACAATGAGCAGTACTTC.

This clonotype was observed a handful of times. The rearrangement joins TRBV28 to TRBJ2-4, with 9 bases fitting TRBD2. V shed 11 bases and J 4 bases; nucleotides not matched to a gene: 9. The germline V gene has CDR1 MDHEN and CDR2 SYDVKM. This CDR3 is 14 amino acids long. The CDR3 bases are TGTGCCGGGGCGGCGGGAGGGGTAAAAAACATTCAGTACTTC. Translated: CAGAAGGVKNIQYF.